A selection of T cell receptor beta chains follows, all from one sample in a study of blood T cells in healthy people across ages. TCRdb itself ran the 5' RACE reads through MiXCR, one entry per CDR3 protein. In the table there are hundreds of thousands of distinct CDR3 sequences, about 52% of which are singletons. Material: blood. These TCRs come from a woman aged 60-75 years in good health. CDR3s include the opening cysteine and the closing phenylalanine or tryptophan. A D gene is named only where the DNA matches it firmly. A row's size may be missing; if present it is once, few, many or a size class.

clone size: .
J gene: TRBJ1-2
V gene: TRBV6-5
D gene: TRBD1
CDR3 DNA: TGTGCCAGCAGTTACGAGAGACAGGGTTCGTATGGCTACACCTTC
CDR3 protein: CASSYERQGSYGYTF

clone size: .
J gene: TRBJ2-7
V gene: TRBV20-1
D gene: .
CDR3 DNA: TGCAGTGCCCTAAAAAGCTACGAGCAGTACTTC
CDR3 protein: CSALKSYEQYF

clone size: .
J gene: TRBJ2-5
V gene: TRBV20-1
D gene: .
CDR3 DNA: TGCAGTGCTGACATTGGGGGCCTGAAGACCCAGTACTTC
CDR3 protein: CSADIGGLKTQYF

clone size: few
J gene: TRBJ2-7
V gene: TRBV7-6
D gene: .
CDR3 DNA: TGTGCCAGCAGCGGGGTTCAGCAGGGTGAAGGCGAGCAGTACTTC
CDR3 protein: CASSGVQQGEGEQYF

clone size: .
J gene: TRBJ1-1
V gene: TRBV20-1
D gene: .
CDR3 DNA: TGCAGTGCTAGAGATTACAGGGTCACTGAAGCTTTCTTT
CDR3 protein: CSARDYRVTEAFF

clone size: few
J gene: TRBJ2-7
V gene: TRBV7-2
D gene: .
CDR3 DNA: TGTGCCAGCAGCTTAGCAATCCGCCGCGAGCAGTACTTC
CDR3 protein: CASSLAIRREQYF

clone size: .
J gene: TRBJ2-7
V gene: TRBV5-1
D gene: .
CDR3 DNA: TGCGCCAGCAGCTTGCTCGGACTGAGATTCGTCGACGAGCAGTACTTC
CDR3 protein: CASSLLGLRFVDEQYF

clone size: .
J gene: TRBJ2-3
V gene: TRBV7-2
D gene: .
CDR3 DNA: TGTGCCAGCAGCCAAGGGTCGGGCCGCACAGATACGCAGTATTTT
CDR3 protein: CASSQGSGRTDTQYF

clone size: few
J gene: TRBJ2-1
V gene: TRBV5-1
D gene: .
CDR3 DNA: TGCGCCAGCAGCTCAGGGACTTCGGGATATATATACAATGAGCAGTTCTTC
CDR3 protein: CASSSGTSGYIYNEQFF

clone size: .
J gene: TRBJ2-5
V gene: TRBV6-2/TRBV6-3
D gene: .
CDR3 DNA: TGTGCCAGCGGATTCAACAGTGGAAAGTACTTC
CDR3 protein: CASGFNSGKYF